The present entry profiles one TCR beta chain with its context. This CDR3 contains 14 residues. Between the trimmed V and J ends, which lost 5 bases and 5 bases, there was a span of 12 bases. Per the germline V gene, CDR1 is SEHNR and CDR2 is FQNEAQ (reference sequence). Here immunoSEQ multiplex PCR was the method, and the copy in TCRdb shows in-frame clones only, minus some. The table has some 200,000 clones, more than 75% seen once. This entry is derived from a study of blood T cell repertoires in COVID-19. The V call is TRBV7-9, the J call TRBJ1-4; perhaps TRBD1 as D (6 bases). This TCR was sampled from a woman in her seventies with COVID-19, enrolled during active disease. The sample was peripheral blood. The CDR3 is CASSPQGPNEKLFF. The CDR3 DNA is TGTGCCAGCAGCCCACAGGGACCCAATGAAAAACTGTTTTTT.